The 24 T cell receptor beta chains reported below all come from one sample, sequenced in a study of blood T cell repertoires in COVID-19. The method was immunoSEQ multiplex PCR; TCRdb's version includes in-frame clones alone and lacks a portion of them. The table includes some 320,000 clones, around 85% detected once. The sequencing input was PBMCs or T cells enriched from blood (not recorded which). Receptors were obtained from a woman in her twenties or thirties who had been exposed to COVID-19.

The chain is built from TRBV6-7 and TRBJ2-7; D is possibly TRBD1 (7 bases). TRBV6-7 is reported as an ORF; its role is uncertain. The CDR3 has 20 amino acids. Trimming removed 0 bases from V and 3 bases from J, with 27 bases in between. The CDR3 DNA reads TGTGCCAGCAGTTACTCGATTCACAGGGGAGGTTCTCCTAGGGGCTACGAGCAGTACTTC. Protein sequence: CASSYSIHRGGSPRGYEQYF.

This rearrangement joins TRBV27 to TRBJ2-7; D is perhaps TRBD1 (6 bases). V lost 7 bases to trimming and J lost 2 bases, with 15 bases between them. The CDR3 runs to 14 residues. Germline CDR1 MNHEY, CDR2 SMNVEV (reference sequence). CDR3 bases: TGTGCCAGCAATTTCTTGGACAGACCCTACGAGCAGTACTTC. Translating gives CASNFLDRPYEQYF.

This clone occurred once. V gene TRBV19 combines with J gene TRBJ1-2; D is unclear. The V and J ends lost 7 bases and 0 bases respectively, with 18 bases between them. Germline CDR1 and CDR2: LNHDA and SQIVND (reference sequence). The CDR3 is made up of 16 amino acids. The CDR3 spells CASTTSSSATNYGYTF. CDR3 in DNA: TGTGCCAGTACCACCTCGTCGTCCGCTACTAACTATGGCTACACCTTC.

The chain has TRBV7-8 and TRBJ1-5, with 8 nucleotides matching TRBD1. V shed 6 bases, J shed 3 bases, and the junction held 7 bases outside the gene matches. Germline CDR1 is SGHVS and CDR2 is FQNEAQ. CDR3 length: 15 residues. In DNA, the CDR3 is TGTGCCAGCAGTTTTGACAGGGGTACCAATCAGCCCCAGCATTTT. Translation: CASSFDRGTNQPQHF.

V is TRBV9 and J is TRBJ2-2; no definite D call. The CDR3 is 16 residues long. Germline V gene data show CDR1 as SGDLS and CDR2 as YYNGEE. The V end was cut by 0 bases, the J end by 0 bases, with 9 bases between. CDR3 DNA: TGTGCCAGCAGCGTAGGTTTGGAGCCGAACACCGGGGAGCTGTTTTTT. Its translation: CASSVGLEPNTGELFF.

The chain links TRBV7-9 to TRBJ2-5; D is ambiguous. This CDR3 region has 12 residues. Germline CDR1 and CDR2: SEHNR and FQNEAQ (reference sequence). The V end lost 4 bases, the J end lost 12 bases, and 15 bases lay between the germline ends. CDR3 sequence (DNA): TGTGCCAGCAGCTCTCCGGTGAGCCTGAAGTACTTC. Translating gives CASSSPVSLKYF.

V usage is TRBV4-1 and J usage is TRBJ1-5; D is perhaps TRBD1 (5 bases). Germline V lookup: CDR1 MGHRA, CDR2 YSYEKL. V shed 1 base and J shed 0 bases, with 16 bases lying between them. The CDR3 totals 18 residues. The CDR3: CASSQVWVVGDSNQPQHF. Here the CDR3 DNA reads TGCGCCAGCAGCCAAGTTTGGGTGGTAGGGGATAGCAATCAGCCCCAGCATTTT.

The J gene is TRBJ2-2, the V gene TRBV30, with 8 bases lining up with TRBD1. The germline V gene has CDR1 GTSNPN and CDR2 SVGIG (reference sequence). The V and J ends lost 0 bases and 3 bases, in that order; junction bases with no gene match: 3. The CDR3 runs to 15 residues. For the CDR3, the DNA is TGTGCCTGGAGTGTACGGACAGGGTACACCGGGGAGCTGTTTTTT. This encodes CAWSVRTGYTGELFF.

This clone was found a few times. V is TRBV11-2 and J is TRBJ2-3; D is possibly TRBD1 (6 bases). Looked up from germline, CDR1 is SGHAT and CDR2 is FQNNGV. The V and J ends lost 3 bases and 0 bases respectively, with 10 bases between them. This CDR3 contains 15 residues. The chain's CDR3 is CASSFTGTSTDTQYF. The CDR3 DNA follows: TGTGCCAGCAGCTTCACAGGGACAAGCACAGATACGCAGTATTTT.

This clone was detected once. The chain has TRBV27 and TRBJ1-2, with 12 bases fitting TRBD1. From germline, CDR1 is MNHEY and CDR2 SMNVEV (reference sequence). The junction had 7 bases not matched to a gene; V was cut back by 2 bases and J by 3 bases. CDR3 size: 17 residues. The CDR3 spells CASSLRGTGGADYGYTF. The CDR3 coding sequence is TGTGCCAGCAGTTTACGGGGGACAGGGGGCGCGGACTATGGCTACACCTTC.

The chain has TRBV5-1 and TRBJ2-3, with D possibly being TRBD1 (6 bases). Germline V CDR1 and CDR2: SGHRS, YFSETQ. There are 14 residues in the CDR3. The V end was cut by 4 bases, the J end by 6 bases, with 15 bases between. In DNA, the CDR3 is TGCGCCAGCAGCCCAGGACAGAGCCTTGATACGCAGTATTTT. Its translation is CASSPGQSLDTQYF.

This sequence joins TRBV6-5 and TRBJ1-2; D perhaps matches TRBD1 (6 bases). The V gene's germline CDR1 is MNHEY and CDR2 SVGAGI. The V and J ends lost 6 bases and 2 bases respectively, with 10 bases between them. The CDR3 runs 13 residues. This CDR3 is CASSGRGNYGYTF. DNA for the CDR3: TGTGCCAGCAGCGGCAGGGGCAACTATGGCTACACCTTC.

J is TRBJ2-7 and V is TRBV5-1, with a tentative D call TRBD2 (5 bases). Germline V lookup: CDR1 SGHRS, CDR2 YFSETQ. Trimming pared 5 bases from V and 3 bases from J, leaving 15 bases between. This CDR3 has 14 amino acids. For the CDR3, the DNA is TGCGCCAGCAGTCTTTACTCGGGAAACTACGAGCAGTACTTC. This codes for CASSLYSGNYEQYF.

The chain couples TRBV9 to TRBJ2-3; D not certain. The CDR3 spans 14 residues. Germline CDR1 is SGDLS and CDR2 is YYNGEE. V lost 0 bases and J lost 3, with 8 bases in between. CDR3 bases: TGTGCCAGCAGCGTAGAACGGGTGACAGATACGCAGTATTTT. It translates to CASSVERVTDTQYF. Complete variable domain (other parts from reference TRBV9 and TRBJ2-3): DSGVTQTPKHLITATGQRVTLRCSPRSGDLSVYWYQQSLDQGLQFLIQYYNGEERAKGNILERFSAQQFPDLHSELNLSSLELGDSALYFCASSVERVTDTQYFGPGTRLTVL.

The V gene is TRBV19, the J gene TRBJ2-3, with D tentatively TRBD2 (6 bases). The CDR3 has 15 residues. Trimming stripped 3 bases from V and 9 bases from J, with 19 bases between. CDR1 is LNHDA, CDR2 SQIVND, per germline (reference sequence). The CDR3 loop is CASSIKDSGVQTQYF. Here the CDR3 DNA reads TGTGCCAGTAGTATTAAAGATAGCGGTGTACAGACGCAGTATTTT.

This chain links TRBV5-4 with TRBJ2-5; no reliable D call. Trimming took 4 bases from V and 0 from J, leaving 10 bases between them. The V gene's germline CDR1 is SGHNT and CDR2 YYREEE (reference sequence). The length of the CDR3 is 14 residues. DNA for the CDR3: TGTGCCAGCAGCCCACTAACGTACCAAGAGACCCAGTACTTC. Amino acids: CASSPLTYQETQYF.

The V call is TRBV7-2, the J call TRBJ1-1, with 7 bases matching TRBD1. Trimming cost V 1 base and J 3 bases; bases outside gene matches: 5. CDR3 length: 15 amino acids. Germline V gives CDR1 SGHTA, CDR2 FQGNSA. The CDR3 DNA reads TGTGCCAGCAGCTTAGTAATTACAGGGGACACTGAAGCTTTCTTT. It translates to CASSLVITGDTEAFF.

This clone was counted a few times. The rearrangement uses TRBV2 and TRBJ1-2, with 10 bases lining up with TRBD1. The germline V gene encodes CDR1 SNHLY and CDR2 FYNNEI. CDR3 size: 14 residues. V shed 6 bases, J shed 7 bases, and the junction held 8 bases outside the gene matches. The CDR3 region is CASRLGQGVIGYTF. Written as DNA, the CDR3 is TGTGCCAGCAGACTCGGACAGGGGGTAATTGGCTACACCTTC.

The genes are TRBV28 and TRBJ1-4; D remains ambiguous. V gave up 9 bases and J gave up 6 bases, with 11 bases separating them. CDR3 length: 12 residues. CDR1 is MDHEN, CDR2 SYDVKM, per germline. The CDR3 region is CASRGSDEKLFF. In DNA, the CDR3 is TGTGCCAGTAGAGGTAGTGATGAAAAACTGTTTTTT.

The genes are TRBV28 and TRBJ2-7; no clear D gene. V lost 7 bases, J lost 2 bases, and 15 bases lay in between. This CDR3 has 14 amino acids. Germline CDR1 MDHEN, CDR2 SYDVKM. CDR3 loop: CASTSIKPPYEQYF. CDR3 nucleotides: TGTGCCAGCACCTCAATTAAGCCACCCTACGAGCAGTACTTC.

The CDR3, as DNA: TGTGCCAGCAGCCAAGGACAAAGGACAGGGGCTGTACGATCACCCCTCCACTTT. Its translation: CASSQGQRTGAVRSPLHF. The chain uses TRBV4-2 and TRBJ1-6; 9 nucleotides line up with TRBD1. Losses at the gene ends were 1 base for V and 10 bases for J; bases not matched to a gene: 14. The CDR3 loop spans 18 amino acids. CDR1 is LGHNA, CDR2 YNFKEQ, per germline.

This clone was detected only a few times. This chain joins TRBV6-5 and TRBJ2-7; 9 bases are a match to TRBD1. This CDR3 is 14 amino acids long. Germline CDR1 and CDR2: MNHEY and SVGAGI. The J segment lost 6 bases and the V segment lost 8 bases, leaving 11 bases of the junction unmatched. CDR3 DNA: TGTGCCAGCCGAACCGGGACAGGGATCGCCGAGCAGTACTTC. Its translation is CASRTGTGIAEQYF.

The J gene is TRBJ2-1, the V gene TRBV11-2; 14 bases agree with TRBD2. V shed 6 bases, J shed 7 bases, and the junction held 5 bases outside the gene matches. The CDR3 runs 15 residues. The germline V gene has CDR1 SGHAT and CDR2 FQNNGV. This CDR3 is CASSLGLAGANEQFF. CDR3 bases: TGTGCCAGCAGTTTGGGACTAGCGGGAGCAAATGAGCAGTTCTTC.

The chain recombines TRBV19 with TRBJ1-3, with a tentative D call TRBD1 (6 bases). CDR1 is LNHDA and CDR2 is SQIVND in the germline V gene (reference sequence). This CDR3 has 15 residues. V was clipped by 7 bases and J by 1 base, with 14 bases between them. In DNA form, the CDR3 reads TGTGCCAGTACCCCGACAGGAAGTTCTGGAAACACCATATATTTT. Amino acid sequence: CASTPTGSSGNTIYF.